These T cell receptor beta chains were read from a single sample in a study of shared clonotypes between healthy human individuals. Profiled with immunoSEQ multiplex PCR; TCRdb holds only in-frame clones, not every one. The sample lists about 1 million clones, roughly 80% occurring once. The sequencing sample was made of memory CD4+ T cells sorted from blood. These TCRs come from a man aged 18 to 35 in good health. Both conserved end residues are part of each CDR3. Each record gives: D gene, V gene, clone size, CDR3 length, J gene, CDR3 DNA, CDR3 protein. The D gene is left open where the match is weak. Clone size is not always given. Where it is, it says once, few, many or a class for expanded clones.

d_call: TRBD2
v_call: TRBV9
clone_size: NA
cdr3_length: 18
j_call: TRBJ2-1
cdr3_nt: TGTGCCAGCAGCGTAGCGGGCGGTGAAACTAGCGGGAAAAATGAGCAGTTCTTC
cdr3_aa: CASSVAGGETSGKNEQFF

d_call: NA
v_call: TRBV5-4
clone_size: NA
cdr3_length: 16
j_call: TRBJ2-6
cdr3_nt: TGTGCCAGCAGCCCAGGGGTCAGCTCTGGGGCCAACGTCCTGACTTTC
cdr3_aa: CASSPGVSSGANVLTF

d_call: NA
v_call: TRBV30
clone_size: NA
cdr3_length: 15
j_call: TRBJ1-6
cdr3_nt: TGTGCCTGGAGAGACTGGGTGGCGGGGAATTCACCCCTCCACTTT
cdr3_aa: CAWRDWVAGNSPLHF

d_call: NA
v_call: TRBV28
clone_size: few
cdr3_length: 12
j_call: TRBJ1-2
cdr3_nt: TGTGCCAGCTCGATCCAGGGCTATGGCTACACCTTC
cdr3_aa: CASSIQGYGYTF

d_call: TRBD2
v_call: TRBV6-1
clone_size: NA
cdr3_length: 15
j_call: TRBJ2-7
cdr3_nt: TGTGCCAGCAGTGAACGGGGCGGGGGTAACTACGAGCAGTACTTC
cdr3_aa: CASSERGGGNYEQYF

d_call: TRBD1
v_call: TRBV6-1
clone_size: NA
cdr3_length: 15
j_call: TRBJ1-1
cdr3_nt: TGTGCCAGCAGTAAGGGACAGGGGGCAAACACTGAAGCTTTCTTT
cdr3_aa: CASSKGQGANTEAFF

d_call: TRBD2
v_call: TRBV11-2
clone_size: NA
cdr3_length: 14
j_call: TRBJ2-7
cdr3_nt: TGTGCCAGCAGCTTAGGGACTAGCGGCTACGAGCAGTACTTC
cdr3_aa: CASSLGTSGYEQYF

d_call: NA
v_call: TRBV10-3
clone_size: few
cdr3_length: 13
j_call: TRBJ1-1
cdr3_nt: TGTGCCATCAGTGTAACAGATAACACTGAAGCTTTCTTT
cdr3_aa: CAISVTDNTEAFF

d_call: NA
v_call: TRBV2
clone_size: NA
cdr3_length: 13
j_call: TRBJ2-1
cdr3_nt: TGTGCCAGCAGTCCCCAAGGAACCCTTGAGCAGTTCTTC
cdr3_aa: CASSPQGTLEQFF

d_call: NA
v_call: TRBV9
clone_size: NA
cdr3_length: 16
j_call: TRBJ2-1
cdr3_nt: TGTGCCAGCAGCGTAATGGAGCGAAGCTCCTACAATGAGCAGTTCTTC
cdr3_aa: CASSVMERSSYNEQFF

d_call: NA
v_call: TRBV11-2
clone_size: NA
cdr3_length: 13
j_call: TRBJ2-7
cdr3_nt: TGTGCCAGCAGCTTAGGAGCCAAATTCGAGCAGTACTTC
cdr3_aa: CASSLGAKFEQYF

d_call: NA
v_call: TRBV11-2
clone_size: NA
cdr3_length: 14
j_call: TRBJ1-2
cdr3_nt: TGTGCCAGCAGCTCCACAGTAAGGACCTATGGCTACACCTTC
cdr3_aa: CASSSTVRTYGYTF

d_call: NA
v_call: TRBV29-1
clone_size: NA
cdr3_length: 12
j_call: TRBJ1-4
cdr3_nt: TGCAGCGTTGACAGGGGTAATGAAAAACTGTTTTTT
cdr3_aa: CSVDRGNEKLFF

d_call: NA
v_call: TRBV10-3
clone_size: NA
cdr3_length: 16
j_call: TRBJ1-3
cdr3_nt: TGTGCCATCAGTCCGGGACTTTTAATCTCTGGAAACACCATATATTTT
cdr3_aa: CAISPGLLISGNTIYF

d_call: TRBD1
v_call: TRBV7-9
clone_size: NA
cdr3_length: 15
j_call: TRBJ2-1
cdr3_nt: TGTGCCAGCAGCCGAGACAGGGGGAGGTACAATGAGCAGTTCTTC
cdr3_aa: CASSRDRGRYNEQFF

d_call: NA
v_call: TRBV2
clone_size: NA
cdr3_length: 17
j_call: TRBJ2-3
cdr3_nt: TGTGCCAGCAGTGAGGAGTCTCCCATCACTAGCACAGATACGCAGTATTTT
cdr3_aa: CASSEESPITSTDTQYF

d_call: NA
v_call: TRBV5-4
clone_size: NA
cdr3_length: 13
j_call: TRBJ1-1
cdr3_nt: TGTGCCAGCAGCTTGTTCAGGGAAACTGAAGCTTTCTTT
cdr3_aa: CASSLFRETEAFF

d_call: NA
v_call: TRBV7-2
clone_size: NA
cdr3_length: 12
j_call: TRBJ2-7
cdr3_nt: TGTGCCAGCAGCCCGGATATCTACGAGCAGTACTTC
cdr3_aa: CASSPDIYEQYF

d_call: NA
v_call: TRBV7-2
clone_size: NA
cdr3_length: 16
j_call: TRBJ1-3
cdr3_nt: TGTGCCAGCAGCTTAGCGGGCTCAGGGGCTGGAAACACCATATATTTT
cdr3_aa: CASSLAGSGAGNTIYF

d_call: TRBD1
v_call: TRBV10-3
clone_size: NA
cdr3_length: 14
j_call: TRBJ1-1
cdr3_nt: TGTGCCATCTCACCGACAGGGGGCATTACTGAAGCTTTCTTT
cdr3_aa: CAISPTGGITEAFF

d_call: NA
v_call: TRBV11-1
clone_size: NA
cdr3_length: 13
j_call: TRBJ2-7
cdr3_nt: TGTGCCAGCAGCTTTGGCAGTACCTACGAGCAGTACTTC
cdr3_aa: CASSFGSTYEQYF

d_call: NA
v_call: TRBV7-7
clone_size: NA
cdr3_length: 13
j_call: TRBJ2-5
cdr3_nt: TGTGCTAGCAGCTTAAGCCCCCAAGAGACCCAGTACTTC
cdr3_aa: CASSLSPQETQYF

d_call: NA
v_call: TRBV30
clone_size: NA
cdr3_length: 12
j_call: TRBJ1-3
cdr3_nt: TGTGCCTGGAGTGAACGTCGAGACACTATATATTTT
cdr3_aa: CAWSERRDTIYF

d_call: TRBD1
v_call: TRBV2
clone_size: NA
cdr3_length: 13
j_call: TRBJ1-1
cdr3_nt: TGTGCCAGCCAAAGGGACAGGAACACTGAAGCTTTCTTT
cdr3_aa: CASQRDRNTEAFF

d_call: TRBD2
v_call: TRBV9
clone_size: NA
cdr3_length: 16
j_call: TRBJ2-5
cdr3_nt: TGTGCCAGCAGCGTCCCCGGGACTAGCGGCCAAGAGACCCAGTACTTC
cdr3_aa: CASSVPGTSGQETQYF

d_call: NA
v_call: TRBV7-9
clone_size: NA
cdr3_length: 13
j_call: TRBJ1-6
cdr3_nt: TGTGCCAGCAGCGTAAACAGGTTATCACCCCTCCACTTT
cdr3_aa: CASSVNRLSPLHF

d_call: TRBD1
v_call: TRBV7-2
clone_size: NA
cdr3_length: 15
j_call: TRBJ2-7
cdr3_nt: TGTGCCAGCAGCTTATTAGGGACAGGGAACTACGAGCAGTACTTC
cdr3_aa: CASSLLGTGNYEQYF

d_call: NA
v_call: TRBV25-1
clone_size: few
cdr3_length: 14
j_call: TRBJ1-3
cdr3_nt: TGTGCCAGCAGTGATTTGGGTTTGGCAGACACCATATATTTT
cdr3_aa: CASSDLGLADTIYF

d_call: NA
v_call: TRBV10-3
clone_size: NA
cdr3_length: 14
j_call: TRBJ1-2
cdr3_nt: TGTGCCATCAGTGAGTCCACGGGGATCTATGGCTACACCTTC
cdr3_aa: CAISESTGIYGYTF